The entry that follows covers one T cell receptor (beta chain) sequence. This clone was counted only a few times. This clone's antigen is unknown. One base away there is no much larger clone; base qualities are not given. The data derive from a study of cytomegalovirus exposure and HLA in healthy donors (dated by TCRdb to 2016 to 2017). Background for the entire study: An earlier analysis of approximately 640 of the donors reported approximately 300 Gb of sequence data and about 100 million unique TCR beta sequences from 190 million or so T cells. A later genetic analysis used genome-wide SNP genotypes for about 60% of the roughly 700 donors, treating that subset as a discovery cohort. In the later analysis, no new phenotypic data were used to find candidate immune exposures; instead, reliance was placed on TCR beta sequences and their occurrence across donors. To predict cytomegalovirus infection status, the study combined high-throughput TCR immunosequencing, statistical association of individual TCRs with disease status, and machine learning. In an earlier analysis of 500 to 650 of the donors, high-throughput TCR beta sequencing was used to judge whether each TCR beta V gene segment behaved as functional or pseudogenic. Across under 500 genotyped donors of the cohort, an average of roughly 230,000 unique TCR beta nucleotide sequences per donor were sequenced, and 15% to 20% of those sequences were non-productive. Donor age, sex, ethnicity and CMV serostatus were collected together with the repertoire data. To study patterns of TCR occurrence, a later analysis re-analyzed previously published TCR beta repertoires from around 670 donors and added high-resolution HLA genotyping. Every repertoire in the discovery cohort had been generated on one and the same sequencing platform. Around 330 gigabases of sequencing data and about 92 million unique TCR sequences made up an early release that covered 640 HLA-typed donors. Of the 350 to 400 genotyped donors, around 81% fell in the genetic ancestry cluster associated with self-reported Caucasian donors. The study aimed to test whether signatures of past pathogen exposure could be identified by cataloging public T cell receptors. Class I and class II HLA loci were covered by the typing at four-digit resolution. The T cell repertoires of about 700 subjects were profiled by immunosequencing and related to cytomegalovirus serostatus. Besides the first cohort of 666 subjects, a separate validation cohort made up of over a hundred different subjects was used. Typing coverage differed by locus: A, B, C, DRB1 and DQB1 were typed in about 620-630 donors, DQA1 in about 500, DPA1 in 600 to 610, and DPB1 in roughly 470. Because of strong linkage in the cohort, roughly five DR-DQ haplotypes were treated as single units for association and clustering.

In total, roughly 670 healthy bone marrow donors made up the cohort. All cohort members were sampled while nominally healthy, although unrecorded immune exposures were likely present. The donor tested CMV seronegative and was one of the 352 seronegative cohort members. A peripheral blood sample was collected from each donor, and TCR beta sequencing was performed on peripheral blood mononuclear cells. The Qiagen DNeasy Blood Extraction Kit was used to extract genomic DNA from the blood cell samples. The method behind the library was the immunoSEQ multiplex PCR assay. A mixture of 60 forward primers for TCR Vbeta segments and 13 reverse primers for TCR Jbeta segments was used in the multiplex PCR. Amplification of the CDR3 region of rearranged TCR beta genes was performed with a multiplex PCR assay on genomic DNA. Amplified TCR beta libraries were sequenced as 87-base-pair reads on the Illumina HiSeq System. In the source study's methods: A later analysis tallied roughly 76 million unique TCR beta chains across the 600 to 700 repertoires, and 10 million to 11 million of those chains were shared by two or more donors. Raw reads were error-corrected and collapsed into unique sequences with a nearest-neighbor algorithm that merged closely related sequences to remove PCR and sequencing errors. V, D and J gene segments were assigned by aligning CDR3 sequences to IMGT reference sequences. For a sequence to be retained, a match of at least six nucleotides was required to both a V gene segment and a J gene segment. Rearrangements were called productive when the CDR3 lacked stop codons and stayed in frame with V and J; all others were non-productive. Following IMGT convention, CDR3 was defined as the stretch from the second conserved V-encoded cysteine to the conserved J-encoded phenylalanine. The earlier analysis of roughly 590 of the donors excluded sequences that lacked an unambiguous match to a single V gene segment. An earlier analysis of fewer than 650 of the donors classified V segments as functional when productive rearrangements were above 56.7% and as segregating when the standard deviation between donors was above 5%. A statistical classification framework was developed to diagnose cytomegalovirus status using the catalog of TCR beta chain sequences. A later analysis assigned V and J genes by comparing TCR nucleotide sequences with IMGT/GENE-DB human TR gene sequences. A later analysis assigned CDR3 sequences and most-parsimonious VDJ recombination scenarios with the TCRdist pipeline. In a later analysis, each TCR beta chain was defined by its CDR3 amino acid sequence together with its V-gene family, and reads lacking a unique V-gene family were excluded. As a way to deal with suspected cross-contamination and a sequencing artifact, a later analysis dropped hundreds of nucleotide sequences that were highly shared and had low generation probability. In a later analysis, a clonal expansion index for each public chain was calculated from normalized within-repertoire ranks of inferred template counts. A later analysis computed generation probabilities with a VDJ recombination model fitted to out-of-frame rearrangements, and checked the results against IGoR. Hypergeometric tests were used in a later analysis to score TCR-TCR, TCR-HLA and TCR-CMV co-occurrence, with a repertoire-size bias correction applied to the TCR pairs. In a later analysis, false discovery rates were estimated by permuting HLA or CMV assignments 20 times. In a later analysis, co-occurring TCRs were grouped using DBSCAN, with TCRdist sequence similarity added in when clustering inside HLA-allele-positive subsets. Repertoires with fewer than 30,000 or more than 120,000 public chains were left out of co-occurrence clustering, as were about 5 repertoires with anomalous nucleotide sharing. The source is immuneACCESS, and TCRdb retained only in-frame sequences with V and J called. Part of the clones is not carried over; for the studies checked, unresolved V genes explain less than half of this, and the remainder is unexplained. D and trimming come from the DNA, and the V and J calls and clone size come from that table. This sample holds roughly 200,000 clones; roughly 73% were observed only once. Less than 2% of the sample is in the top ten clones.

Overall results and qualifications from the work: Sequencing depth was assumed to be roughly uniform across donors in the presence/absence analyses, though that assumption may not hold. When HLA alleles, especially DR and DQ, strongly co-occurred, attributing TCR associations to individual alleles was difficult. Linkage disequilibrium might explain the correlated functional status among segregating V segments, but an unknown experimental factor could not be excluded. Because HLA typing was unavailable for some donors at each locus, only the typed subset was used in association tests. A few of the identified cytomegalovirus-associated TCR beta chains were confirmed in vitro to be specific for cytomegalovirus antigens. Immune exposure information for the cohort was limited to CMV serostatus. Most TCR sequences were seen in very few donors, while some public TCRs were found in many individuals. Compared with equally common non-associated chains, HLA-associated TCR beta chains in a later analysis were more clonally expanded and had lower generation probabilities. A further reported finding was that TCR beta sequences accurately predicted the HLA-A and HLA-B alleles for most subjects in the first cohort. The study listed approximately 150 TCR beta chains as associated with cytomegalovirus. Cytomegalovirus status was reported to be diagnosed by the classifier with high specificity and sensitivity in both the original and validation cohorts. Because counts were too low, seventeen rarely observed V segments, including chromosome 9 orphons, were left out of the earlier analysis of about 620 of the donors. In an earlier analysis of approximately 590 of the donors, most TCR beta V segments appeared in productive rearrangements about 87% or about 30% of the time, broadly matching IMGT annotations. In a later analysis, TCR association rates were found to vary across HLA loci, with the most associated TCRs seen for DRB1 alleles and the fewest for HLA-C alleles. It was suggested by the authors that the approach could potentially be generalized to other disease states and immunological phenotypes. Compared with the roughly 700-donor mean, donors in an Asian-associated ancestry cluster had fewer N-insertions in productive TCRs, according to a later genetic analysis. According to a later analysis, most CMV-associated TCR beta chains appeared to be HLA-restricted, and the HLA associations seemed to be driven largely by CMV exposure. A later analysis associated about 18,000 TCR beta sequences with specific HLA alleles at a false discovery rate of 0.05. In a later genetic analysis, a missense DCLRE1C variant was associated with V-gene and J-gene trimming of TCR beta chains, and the association was replicated in an independent cohort. A group of highly shared sequence variants was considered likely to be a technical artifact of the sequencing pipeline. The cohort was sequenced for TCR beta chains only, and without alpha or paired-chain data the features that could be detected were limited. Several of the top co-occurrence clusters appeared to be linked to parvovirus B19, influenza, CMV and Epstein-Barr virus, according to a later analysis.

Specimen: PBMCs. The source of this sequence is a woman aged 30 to 39 in good health and CMV-seronegative.

The sequenced DNA is TGTGCCAGCTCACCAGGCTCTGACAAAAACATTCAGTACTTC. It is translated as CASSPGSDKNIQYF. The chain links TRBV18 with TRBJ2-4, with the D segment identity uncertain. Trimming removed 2 bases from V and 3 bases from J, leaving 8 bases between the germline ends. Counted from cysteine to phenylalanine, this CDR3 has 14 amino acids. The retained sequence is limited to the CDR3, 42 bases, with the frame set at the first base. Sequences KGHSH (CDR1) and LQKENI (CDR2) are obtained from the germline V gene. Supplemented by the reference TRBV18 and TRBJ2-4 proteins around the CDR3, the complete variable domain is NAGVMQNPRHLVRRRGQEARLRCSPMKGHSHVYWYRQLPEEGLKFMVYLQKENIIDESGMPKERFSAEFPKEGPSILRIQQVVRGDSAAYFCASSPGSDKNIQYFGAGTRLSVL.